This T cell receptor beta chain emerged from a study of cytomegalovirus exposure and HLA in healthy donors. Study information: Inside one of the first data releases sat around 77 million unique TCRs taken from HLA-typed donors. Membership in the Caucasian-associated ancestry cluster was found for around 81% of nearly 400 genotyped donors.

Whereas donors were nominally healthy upon sampling, unrecorded immune exposures were probable. 60 Vbeta and 13 Jbeta primers were used in PCR. The authors' processing: Later work found 80 million or so unique TCR beta chains, with 10 million to 14 million shared. Method: immunoSEQ multiplex PCR; TCRdb's copy keeps in-frame clones and lacks some. D and trimming come from the DNA, and the V and J calls and clone size come from that table. The sample includes 95,000 or so clones, 81% seen only once; the top ten take around 4.2%. This clone was recorded only once. Trimming removed 4 bases at V and 4 bases at J, with 19 bases between. The CDR3 length is 16 residues. Germline loops: CDR1 LGHNA, CDR2 YNFKEQ.

This clonotype was sampled from a woman in her 70s in good health and CMV-seropositive. Sequenced input: PBMCs. The V gene is TRBV4-2, the J gene TRBJ1-2; D is unclear. The CDR3 reads CASSRYIDTASYGYTF. Here the CDR3 DNA reads TGTGCCAGCAGCCGCTACATAGACACGGCTTCCTATGGCTACACCTTC.